This T cell receptor beta chain derives from a study of shared clonotypes between healthy human individuals. The wider study: The plates for each donor numbered three CD4 naive, three CD4 memory, two CD8 naive and one CD8 memory.

The authors ran the assay at deep level. The table came from immunoSEQ multiplex PCR; TCRdb's copy has only in-frame clones and leaves some out. The data show roughly 1,800,000 clones, about 94% seen once. J gave up 4 bases and V 2 bases, and 10 bases lay outside the gene matches. This CDR3 region has 16 residues. The V gene's germline CDR1 is MNHNY and CDR2 SVGAGI (reference sequence). CD45RO-negative CD8 cells positively selected for CCR7 made up the naive population, which excluded terminally differentiated effector memory CD45RA+ cells. The origin of this receptor is a man aged 18 to 35 in good health. The chain couples TRBV6-6 to TRBJ1-2; the match to TRBD1 covers 7 bases. The sequencing sample was made of naive CD8+ T cells sorted from blood. CDR3 DNA: TGTGCCAGCAGTTACCGCGGACAGGATCCACTCTATGGCTACACCTTC. Protein product: CASSYRGQDPLYGYTF.